Below are 27 T cell receptor beta chains sequenced from a single sample in a study of blood T cell repertoires in COVID-19. Using immunoSEQ multiplex PCR, the repertoire was profiled, and TCRdb retains in-frame clones only, with some absent. This sample yields under 200,000 clones, of which about 86% are seen a single time; around 7% belongs to the top ten. Sequencing was performed on peripheral blood. Every receptor here comes from a man in his fifties or sixties with active or convalescent COVID-19.

The chain couples TRBV5-6 to TRBJ1-2; no definite D call. The germline CDR1 and CDR2 sequences are SGHDT and YYEEEE. CDR3 length: 13 residues. V lost 4 bases to trimming and J lost 8 bases, with 15 bases between them. This chain's CDR3 is CASSGDGLNGYTF. In nucleotides, the CDR3 is TGTGCCAGCAGCGGAGACGGATTAAACGGCTACACCTTC.

The V and J genes are TRBV4-3 and TRBJ1-1; D gene unclear. Per germline, CDR1 LGHNA and CDR2 YSLEER. The germline V and J ends were trimmed by 5 bases and 1 base, with 11 bases remaining between them. CDR3 length equals 14 residues. CDR3 sequence reads: CASSSSGRNTEAFF. CDR3 bases: TGCGCCAGCAGCTCTTCGGGGAGGAACACTGAAGCTTTCTTT.

V gene TRBV6-2 or TRBV6-3 combines with J gene TRBJ1-5, with 10 bases matching TRBD1. This CDR3 region has 18 residues. Germline CDR1 reads MNHEY; CDR2 reads SVGEGT. Trimming removed 4 bases from V and 1 base from J; junction bases left unmatched: 10. The CDR3 DNA is TGTGCCAGCAGTTCCGCCCTTCGACAGGGGGCAAGCAATCAGCCCCAGCATTTT. It translates to CASSSALRQGASNQPQHF.

J is TRBJ2-2 and V is TRBV10-1, with D perhaps matching TRBD1 (6 bases). Trimming left V 10 bases short and J 5 bases short, with 11 bases between. The V gene's germline CDR1 is WNHNN and CDR2 SYGVQD (reference sequence). The length of the CDR3 is 12 residues. CDR3 in amino acids: CATTGRTGELFF. The CDR3 DNA sequence: TGCGCCACCACAGGGCGGACCGGGGAGCTGTTTTTT.

The chain links TRBV2 to TRBJ1-1, with D maybe TRBD1 (6 bases). V was trimmed by 9 bases and J by 5 bases, leaving 16 bases between them. Germline-derived CDR1 and CDR2 are SNHLY and FYNNEI. The CDR3 loop spans 13 amino acids. The CDR3 sequence is CASNRETRTEAFF. CDR3 DNA: TGTGCCAGTAACAGGGAGACGAGAACTGAAGCTTTCTTT.

V usage is TRBV6-2 or TRBV6-3 and J usage is TRBJ1-2, with 7 bases identical to TRBD1. This CDR3 is 15 amino acids long. Germline V gene sequence: CDR1 MNHEY, CDR2 SVGEGT. V lost 2 bases, J lost 0 bases, and 3 bases stayed unmatched. CDR3 loop: CASSYRDSTNYGYTF. CDR3 coding DNA: TGTGCCAGCAGTTACCGGGACAGCACTAACTATGGCTACACCTTC.

In the case of this clone: The same CDR3 arises from other DNA sequences in this sample as well. The genes are TRBV7-2 and TRBJ2-5; a possible D gene is TRBD2 (5 bases). The CDR3 is made up of 14 amino acids. The germline V gene encodes CDR1 SGHTA and CDR2 FQGNSA. V shed 4 bases and J shed 3 bases, with 12 bases lying between them. The CDR3 spells CASSSTGNKETQYF. The CDR3 region has the DNA TGTGCCAGCAGCTCGACCGGGAATAAAGAGACCCAGTACTTC.

The rearrangement links TRBV7-3 to TRBJ2-7; the D is unclear. The length of the CDR3 is 13 residues. The germline V gene has CDR1 SGHTA and CDR2 FQGTGA. The V gene lost 5 bases and the J gene lost 10 bases, with 18 bases spanning the gap. The CDR3, as DNA: TGTGCCAGCAGCCCCCCGGATTGTGAGGATCAGTACTTC. Translated, it gives CASSPPDCEDQYF.

The chain combines TRBV6-6 with TRBJ1-6; 7 nucleotides align to TRBD1. Germline CDR1 and CDR2: MNHNY and SVGAGI (reference sequence). The CDR3 has 15 amino acids. V was pared by 7 bases and J by 6 bases, with 9 bases of the junction left unmatched. The CDR3 sequence: CASTPWDRPNSPLHF. The CDR3 DNA is TGTGCCAGCACCCCCTGGGACAGACCTAATTCACCCCTCCACTTT.

The chain recombines TRBV6-6 with TRBJ1-1; tentatively, D is TRBD1 (5 bases). V lost 2 bases and J 0 bases, leaving 7 bases between the germline ends. This CDR3 contains 14 residues. Germline V gene data show CDR1 as MNHNY and CDR2 as SVGAGI (reference sequence). In DNA form, the CDR3 reads TGTGCCAGCAGTTACCAGGGTGTGAACACTGAAGCTTTCTTT. Encoded protein: CASSYQGVNTEAFF.

The DNA for the CDR3 is TGTGCCAGCAGTGATCGGACCACAGGGAACACTGAAGCTTTCTTT. Protein product: CASSDRTTGNTEAFF. This chain connects TRBV2 to TRBJ1-1, with D tentatively TRBD1 (5 bases). V was shortened by 3 bases and J by 1 base, with 12 bases between the two germline ends. This CDR3 has 15 amino acids. Germline V gives CDR1 SNHLY, CDR2 FYNNEI.

This chain connects TRBV19 to TRBJ2-2; tentative D call: TRBD1 (6 bases). Germline CDR1 LNHDA, CDR2 SQIVND (reference sequence). V lost 4 bases, J lost 6 bases, and 15 bases lay in between. This CDR3 contains 15 residues. The CDR3 reads CASSNIQGRAGELFF. The CDR3 DNA reads TGTGCCAGTAGTAACATACAGGGACGAGCCGGGGAGCTGTTTTTT.

This chain connects TRBV12-5 to TRBJ2-2, with 7 bases fitting TRBD2. V was pared by 1 base and J by 10 bases, with 0 bases of the junction left unmatched. The CDR3 extends over 12 amino acids. The germline CDR1 and CDR2 sequences are LGHNT and FRNRAP. CDR3 protein: CASGLGLAELFF. The CDR3 DNA reads as TGTGCTAGTGGTTTGGGACTAGCGGAGCTGTTTTTT.

This chain connects TRBV7-8 to TRBJ2-2; the D is unclear. The CDR3 runs 15 residues. Germline CDR1 reads SGHVS; CDR2 reads FQNEAQ. V was cut by 3 bases and J by 1 base, with 9 bases left in between. The chain's CDR3 is CASSFDERNTGELFF. DNA for the CDR3: TGTGCCAGCAGCTTTGATGAGCGGAACACCGGGGAGCTGTTTTTT. Together with reference TRBV7-8 and TRBJ2-2, the CDR3 gives the full variable domain: GAGVSQSPRYKVAKRGQDVALRCDPISGHVSLFWYQQALGQGPEFLTYFQNEAQLDKSGLPSDRFFAERPEGSVSTLKIQRTQQEDSAVYLCASSFDERNTGELFFGEGSRLTVL.

A single count supports this clone. The V and J genes are TRBV6-5 and TRBJ2-7, with D maybe TRBD1 (6 bases). This CDR3 comprises 14 residues. The ends were cut back, 5 bases at V and 3 bases at J, with 14 bases in the middle. The germline gives CDR1 MNHEY, CDR2 SVGAGI. CDR3 sequence: CASSTTGSNYEQYF. DNA for the CDR3: TGTGCCAGCAGTACTACAGGGTCAAACTACGAGCAGTACTTC.

The genes are TRBV18 and TRBJ2-1, with a tentative D call TRBD2 (5 bases). Germline CDR1 reads KGHSH; CDR2 reads LQKENI. The CDR3 is 12 amino acids. V dropped 2 bases and J dropped 10 bases, with 9 bases sitting between them. CDR3 loop: CASSPVAFEQFF. The DNA of the CDR3 is TGTGCCAGCTCACCAGTAGCGTTCGAGCAGTTCTTC.

The chain links TRBV4-3 to TRBJ1-1, with 8 bases matching TRBD1. The CDR3 contains 14 residues. V was clipped by 3 bases and J by 2 bases; unmatched bases: 2. Germline values: CDR1 LGHNA, CDR2 YSLEER. This CDR3 reads CASSQTGVNTEAFF. The CDR3 nucleotides read TGCGCCAGCAGCCAGACAGGGGTTAACACTGAAGCTTTCTTT.

The genes are TRBV7-2 and TRBJ1-5; TRBD1 might be the D (6 bases). CDR1 is SGHTA, CDR2 FQGNSA, per germline. The V gene lost 4 bases and the J gene lost 7 bases, with 11 bases spanning the gap. The CDR3 covers 13 residues. CDR3 DNA: TGTGCCAGCAGCTCACAGGGTGGGCAGCCCCAGCATTTT. Translated: CASSSQGGQPQHF.

The CDR3 sequence: CASSPTGTANQETQYF. The CDR3 region has the DNA TGCGCCAGCAGCCCAACAGGGACAGCGAACCAAGAGACCCAGTACTTC. The chain is built from TRBV4-1 and TRBJ2-5; 7 nucleotides line up with TRBD1. Germline V CDR1 and CDR2: MGHRA, YSYEKL. Germline trimming cut 4 bases from V and 0 bases from J; bases unmatched to any gene: 8. The CDR3 extends over 16 amino acids.

The gene calls are TRBV5-3 and TRBJ1-1; D possibly corresponds to TRBD1 (6 bases). TRBV5-3 falls under the ORF class, with uncertain function. This CDR3 region has 19 residues. The V and J ends lost 2 bases and 1 base respectively, with 24 bases between them. CDR3 region: CARSFSLDRTQDENTEAFF. Here the CDR3 DNA reads TGTGCCAGAAGCTTCTCCCTTGACAGGACCCAGGACGAGAACACTGAAGCTTTCTTT.

V gene TRBV2 combines with J gene TRBJ1-2, with TRBD1 matching over 9 bases. Trimming cost V 7 bases and J 7 bases; bases outside gene matches: 4. The CDR3 totals 12 residues. In germline, CDR1 is SNHLY, CDR2 FYNNEI. CDR3: CASKGQGGGYTF. CDR3 in DNA: TGTGCCAGCAAGGGACAGGGAGGTGGCTACACCTTC.

V gene TRBV5-5 combines with J gene TRBJ2-7; D not resolved. The germline gives CDR1 SGHKS, CDR2 YYEKEE (reference sequence). V dropped 4 bases and J dropped 4 bases, with 15 bases sitting between them. The CDR3 runs to 14 residues. Written as DNA, the CDR3 is TGTGCCAGCAGCCCCCGAATAGACTTATACGAGCAGTACTTC. Encoded protein: CASSPRIDLYEQYF.

The V gene is TRBV27, the J gene TRBJ2-3; D uncertain. Trimming took 2 bases from V and 2 from J, leaving 8 bases between them. Germline values: CDR1 MNHEY, CDR2 SMNVEV (reference sequence). The CDR3 extends over 14 amino acids. CDR3 sequence reads: CASSLNSPTDTQYF. The DNA of the CDR3 is TGTGCCAGCAGTTTAAACAGCCCCACAGATACGCAGTATTTT.

This chain links TRBV5-1 with TRBJ1-1; TRBD1 matches 7 bases. The germline V gene encodes CDR1 SGHRS and CDR2 YFSETQ. The junction had 10 bases not matched to a gene; V was cut back by 4 bases and J by 4 bases. The CDR3 has 15 amino acids. CDR3 in DNA: TGCGCCAGCAGCCTCCAACAGGGGCGGTTCACTGAAGCTTTCTTT. This gives the protein CASSLQQGRFTEAFF.

The J gene is TRBJ1-6, the V gene TRBV5-6, with a weak D call TRBD1 (5 bases). CDR1 and CDR2 from the germline V gene are SGHDT and YYEEEE. V was clipped by 0 bases and J by 10 bases, with 11 bases between them. The CDR3 consists of 14 residues. The CDR3 DNA reads TGTGCCAGCAGCTTGGAGGATAGGACATCACCCCTCCACTTT. It encodes CASSLEDRTSPLHF.

The rearrangement uses TRBV7-2 and TRBJ1-2, with D unclear. This CDR3 has 13 residues. Germline V gene sequence: CDR1 SGHTA, CDR2 FQGNSA. Trimming cost V 1 base and J 8 bases, with 11 bases left between them. CDR3 protein: CASSLEAGGGYTF. CDR3 DNA: TGTGCCAGCAGCTTAGAGGCAGGTGGAGGCTACACCTTC.

This chain connects TRBV29-1 to TRBJ1-1, with TRBD1 matching over 8 bases. J gave up 1 base and V 4 bases, and 5 bases lay outside the gene matches. The CDR3 has 14 residues. The germline V gene encodes CDR1 SQVTM and CDR2 ANQGSEA. DNA for the CDR3: TGCAGCGTTGTTACAGGGGGTGGGAACACTGAAGCTTTCTTT. Translating it yields CSVVTGGGNTEAFF.